This T cell receptor (beta chain) was obtained from a study of cytomegalovirus exposure and HLA in healthy donors. Details on this clone: Its antigen is currently unknown.

The PCR ran on 60 Vbeta and 13 Jbeta primers. Sequenced by immunoSEQ multiplex PCR; TCRdb stores in-frame clones only, minus some. The sample holds approximately 130,000 clones; about 78% are singletons and the top ten take 1% to 1.5%. Regarding the study as a whole: The authors later linked a missense DCLRE1C variant to TCR beta V- and J-gene trimming.

The length of the CDR3 is 13 residues. The germline V and J ends were trimmed by 2 bases and 7 bases, with 12 bases remaining between them. From germline, CDR1 is SQVTM and CDR2 ANQGSEA. This sequence originates from a man aged 50-59 years in good health and CMV-seronegative. The specimen was PBMCs. The genes are TRBV29-1 and TRBJ2-4; possible D gene TRBD2, 5 bases. The DNA for the CDR3 is TGCAGCGTTGAACTCTCCACGGGGAACATTCAGTACTTC. Its protein product is CSVELSTGNIQYF.